One sample yielded the 12 T cell receptor beta chains listed below, sequenced in a study of monozygotic twins with inflammatory bowel disease. Reprocessing the 5' RACE reads, TCRdb reports a single entry for every CDR3 protein and omits DNA. Its table lists around 380,000 distinct CDR3 sequences. The specimen was blood. Every receptor here comes from a human donor with ulcerative colitis or Crohn's disease, or a healthy co-twin of an affected twin (not recorded which).

The rearrangement links TRBV12-3 or TRBV12-4 to TRBJ1-2; the D call from TCRdb, TRBD1, cannot be confirmed without DNA. This CDR3 spans 14 amino acids. The CDR3: CASSLRGLDYGYTF.

The V gene is TRBV3-1, the J gene TRBJ2-3. CDR3 length: 13 amino acids. In germline, CDR1 is LGHDT, CDR2 YNNKEL (reference sequence). This CDR3 reads CASSVGGTVTQYF.

CDR3 residues: CSAARQGTWTGYTF. The rearrangement uses TRBV20-1 and TRBJ1-2; with no DNA, the TCRdb D assignment of TRBD1 cannot be verified. This CDR3 spans 14 amino acids. Germline-derived CDR1 and CDR2 are DFQATT and SNEGSKA (reference sequence).

The rearrangement links TRBV20-1 to TRBJ2-3; as DNA is missing, the TRBD1 call by TCRdb cannot be tested. The germline CDR1 and CDR2 sequences are DFQATT and SNEGSKA (reference sequence). CDR3 length equals 15 residues. CDR3 sequence reads: CSASTAGGAKDTQYF.

The chain combines TRBV5-1 with TRBJ1-4. This CDR3 comprises 13 residues. Germline V lookup: CDR1 SGHRS, CDR2 YFSETQ. The CDR3 loop is CASSAGISEKLFF. Full variable domain (rest looked up from reference TRBV5-1 and TRBJ1-4): KAGVTQTPRYLIKTRGQQVTLSCSPISGHRSVSWYQQTPGQGLQFLFEYFSETQRNKGNFPGRFSGRQFSNSRSEMNVSTLELGDSALYLCASSAGISEKLFFGSGTQLSVL.

The chain carries TRBV5-1 and TRBJ2-7. CDR1 and CDR2 from the germline V gene are SGHRS and YFSETQ. This CDR3 is 15 amino acids long. The chain's CDR3 is CASSLIRGAPYEQYF.

The chain recombines TRBV12-3 or TRBV12-4 with TRBJ2-5; TCRdb's D call of TRBD2 is untestable without DNA. The CDR3 is 17 amino acids. Here the CDR3 reads CASSGTSGGALYKTQYF.

The gene calls are TRBV12-3 or TRBV12-4 and TRBJ1-3. The CDR3 totals 14 residues. CDR3 in amino acids: CASSRQISGNTIYF.

CDR3 loop: CSSTELLNYGYTF. J is TRBJ1-2 and V is TRBV20-1. This CDR3 spans 13 amino acids. The germline gives CDR1 DFQATT, CDR2 SNEGSKA (reference sequence).

This chain links TRBV5-1 with TRBJ2-2; the TRBD2 assignment by TCRdb is unverifiable without DNA. The CDR3 sequence is 15 residues long. From germline, CDR1 is SGHRS and CDR2 YFSETQ. This chain's CDR3 is CASSSLNPNTGELFF.

The chain employs TRBV6-2 or TRBV6-3 and TRBJ2-7; TCRdb reports TRBD1, a call that lacks DNA to check it against. Germline CDR1 MNHEY, CDR2 SVGEGT. This CDR3 is 15 amino acids long. The CDR3 loop is CASSTLGRSSYEQYF.

This chain uses TRBV20-1 with TRBJ1-1; TCRdb indicates TRBD1, and absent DNA this call remains unverified. The CDR3 runs to 14 residues. CDR1 is DFQATT and CDR2 is SNEGSKA in the germline V gene (reference sequence). The CDR3 reads CSARARQFYTEAFF.